The sequence of this T cell receptor (beta chain) was determined in a study of long-term antiretroviral therapy in people with HIV. Study results and caveats: Absence of data on ART adherence, viral resistance or therapy changes was noted. Post-ART samples showed increased diversity that remained below transplant donor control levels.

All donors provided no fewer than one pre-ART and no fewer than two post-ART PBMC samples. Turning to this clone: Its matching antigen is unknown.

Survey level was the resolution at which the v3.0 immunoSEQ assay ran. Sequencing had a target that covered roughly 40,000-55,000 T-cell genomes per sample. The table came from immunoSEQ multiplex PCR; TCRdb's copy has only in-frame clones and leaves some out. The table has roughly 21,000 clones, 82% seen once. Trimming left V 0 bases short and J 4 bases short, with 9 bases between. The CDR3 has 14 amino acids. The germline gives CDR1 MGHRA, CDR2 YSYEKL. The receptor's source is a young woman with HIV. The specimen was unsorted PBMCs, collected 0.2 years after starting antiretroviral therapy. The chain combines TRBV4-1 with TRBJ1-2; D remains unclear. The CDR3 loop is CASSQEGQAYGYTF. Written as DNA, the CDR3 is TGCGCCAGCAGCCAAGAAGGGCAGGCCTATGGCTACACCTTC.